Below are 28 T cell receptor beta chains sequenced from a single sample in a study of T cell repertoires in cytomegalovirus infection. TCRdb re-derived calls from the reads in MiXCR, one entry per CDR3 protein. This sample carries about 740,000 distinct CDR3 sequences, 35% to 40% of them seen once, and the ten largest clones take roughly 2.9%. Sequenced sample: PBMCs. The source is a human donor in good health (CMV status not recorded). Some clones in this sample may be carry-over from other donors' samples.

The J gene is TRBJ1-5, the V gene TRBV19, with TRBD1 identical over 7 bases. Trimming at V came to 6 bases and at J to 7 bases, leaving 9 bases not matched to a gene. The CDR3 has 14 amino acids. Germline V gene sequence: CDR1 LNHDA, CDR2 SQIVND (reference sequence). Here the CDR3 DNA reads TGTGCCAGTAGCCTATACAGGGGTCGGCAGCCCCAGCATTTT. Residues: CASSLYRGRQPQHF.

The chain has TRBV12-3 or TRBV12-4 and TRBJ1-1, with a possible D match to TRBD1 (5 bases). Trimming pared 5 bases from V and 1 base from J, leaving 11 bases between. This CDR3 region has 14 residues. As DNA, the CDR3 is TGTGCCAGCAGTAGGGGAAGGCAGAACACTGAAGCTTTCTTT. Residues: CASSRGRQNTEAFF.

A word on this clonotype: The junction shows a germline mismatch at one end, possibly a read error. This chain links TRBV2 with TRBJ1-6; 7 bases map to TRBD1. This CDR3 has 15 amino acids. Germline loops: CDR1 SNHLY, CDR2 FYNNEI. The chain's CDR3 is CASSGDRVVISPLQF. The DNA for the CDR3 is TGTGCCAGCAGTGGAGACAGGGTCGTAATTTCACCCCTCCAATTT. The full variable domain, with the rest looked up from reference TRBV2 and TRBJ1-6, is EPEVTQTPSHQVTQMGQEVILRCVPISNHLYFYWYRQILGQKVEFLVSFYNNEISEKSEIFDDQFSVERPDGSNFTLKIRSTKLEDSAMYFCASSGDRVVISPLQFGNGTRLTVT.

The rearrangement joins TRBV2 to TRBJ2-1; 9 bases align to TRBD2. The CDR3 contains 14 residues. J lost 6 bases, V lost 6 bases, and 6 bases had no gene match. Germline V lookup: CDR1 SNHLY, CDR2 FYNNEI. The CDR3 loop reads CASSWAGGVNEQFF. CDR3 DNA: TGTGCCAGCAGCTGGGCGGGAGGGGTCAATGAGCAGTTCTTC.

CDR3 amino acids: CASRALTTFNQPQHF. The CDR3 DNA reads as TGTGCCAGCAGGGCGTTAACGACTTTCAATCAGCCCCAGCATTTT. This chain uses TRBV6-2 or TRBV6-3 with TRBJ1-5; no clear D gene. Trimming shortened V by 6 bases and J by 3 bases, and 15 bases separated the two germline ends. The CDR3 has 15 residues. Germline V gene sequence: CDR1 MNHEY, CDR2 SVGEGT.

This clonotype was seen a handful of times. V is TRBV4-1 and J is TRBJ1-2; TRBD1 matches at 8 bases. Germline CDR1 and CDR2: MGHRA and YSYEKL. This CDR3 region has 16 residues. The J segment lost 9 bases and the V segment lost 6 bases, leaving 18 bases of the junction unmatched. CDR3 amino acids: CASSKYRDRQETSYTF. In nucleotides, the CDR3 is TGCGCCAGCAGTAAATACCGGGACAGGCAGGAGACGAGCTACACCTTC.

This clonotype came up many times. Here the CDR3 reads CASSAAGTKDYNEQFF. The DNA of the CDR3 is TGTGCCAGTAGTGCCGCCGGGACCAAGGACTACAATGAGCAGTTCTTC. V usage is TRBV19 and J usage is TRBJ2-1; possibly TRBD1 or TRBD2 for D (5 bases each). Per germline, CDR1 LNHDA and CDR2 SQIVND (reference sequence). The CDR3 runs 16 residues. V lost 5 bases to trimming and J lost 3 bases, with 17 bases between them. The full variable domain, with the rest looked up from reference TRBV19 and TRBJ2-1, is DGGITQSPKYLFRKEGQNVTLSCEQNLNHDAMYWYRQDPGQGLRLIYYSQIVNDFQKGDIAEGYSVSREKKESFPLTVTSAQKNPTAFYLCASSAAGTKDYNEQFFGPGTRLTVL.

The chain carries TRBV7-2 and TRBJ2-7; 15 positions match TRBD2. From germline, CDR1 is SGHTA and CDR2 FQGNSA. The V gene end was trimmed by 3 bases and the J gene end by 0 bases; junction bases not matched to a gene: 6. CDR3 length: 18 residues. The DNA of the CDR3 is TGTGCCAGCAGCTTTCCTGGACTAGCGGGAGGGAGCTCCTACGAGCAGTACTTC. Its protein is CASSFPGLAGGSSYEQYF.

This clonotype occurred many times. CDR3 in DNA: TGTGCCAGCAGCTTAGCGCCTCGGGACACGTTATACAATGAGCAGTTCTTC. Amino acids: CASSLAPRDTLYNEQFF. This chain connects TRBV7-8 to TRBJ2-1; TRBD1 might be the D (6 bases). The CDR3 runs to 17 residues. Trimming took 0 bases from V and 4 from J, leaving 16 bases between them. Per germline, CDR1 SGHVS and CDR2 FQNEAQ.

The chain carries TRBV29-1 and TRBJ2-7, with unresolved D. V was pared by 4 bases and J by 6 bases, with 13 bases between. The CDR3 spans 12 residues. The V gene's germline CDR1 is SQVTM and CDR2 ANQGSEA. The CDR3 here is CSVGVGGGEQYF. CDR3 nucleotide sequence: TGCAGCGTTGGCGTGGGTGGTGGCGAGCAGTACTTC.

This CDR3 is CAISESSSQGLNTEAFF. CDR3 in DNA: TGTGCCATCAGTGAGTCGTCGTCGCAGGGGTTGAACACTGAAGCTTTCTTT. The rearrangement links TRBV10-3 to TRBJ1-1; the D gene is possibly TRBD1 (6 bases). Germline lookup yields CDR1 ENHRY and CDR2 SYGVKD. V was shortened by 0 bases and J by 0 bases, with 14 bases between the two germline ends. This CDR3 region has 17 residues.

The V gene is TRBV19, the J gene TRBJ2-2; TRBD2 is a possible D gene (7 bases). Germline V lookup: CDR1 LNHDA, CDR2 SQIVND (reference sequence). This CDR3 contains 16 residues. Trimming left V 8 bases short and J 6 bases short, with 22 bases between. The CDR3 DNA reads TGTGCCAGTTCCCGGTTGGGGGGGGGCTTGGCCGGGGAGCTGTTTTTT. Translation: CASSRLGGGLAGELFF.

The V gene is TRBV6-1, the J gene TRBJ2-5, with unresolved D. This CDR3 spans 17 amino acids. V lost 0 bases to trimming and J lost 8 bases, with 22 bases between them. The germline CDR1 and CDR2 sequences are MNHNS and SASEGT. As DNA, the CDR3 is TGTGCCAGCAGTGAAGCCCCCGAACGGGTAGTATCCTCTACCCAGTACTTC. As protein: CASSEAPERVVSSTQYF.

This clonotype has only a few counts. The CDR3 carries no conserved terminal phenylalanine or tryptophan, so it likely arises from a read error. It is unclear where the CDR3 begins or ends on the DNA, so no DNA is shown, and the CDR3 is as TCRdb lists it. The chain recombines TRBV6-6 with TRBJ1-6; the D call in the table, TRBD1, was not verified against the DNA. From its first to its last residue, the CDR3 has 12 amino acids. CDR1 MNHNY and CDR2 SVGAGI come from the germline V gene (reference sequence). The CDR3 reads CASSLLGGVYSI.

V and J are TRBV29-1 and TRBJ1-5; TRBD1 might be the D (5 bases). V lost 1 base, J lost 9 bases, and 13 bases lay in between. The CDR3 sequence is 13 residues long. CDR1 and CDR2 (germline): SQVTM, ANQGSEA. This chain's CDR3 is CSVEAEGGGPQHF. The CDR3 bases are TGCAGCGTTGAAGCGGAGGGTGGGGGGCCCCAGCATTTT.

In its sample, this clonotype was seen a few times. In DNA form, the CDR3 reads TGTGCCAGCAGACCGGCTTCGGGCACCGGGGAGCTGTTTTTT. Translated, it gives CASRPASGTGELFF. V is TRBV11-2 and J is TRBJ2-2, with D hard to call. CDR1 SGHAT and CDR2 FQNNGV come from the germline V gene. V was pared by 6 bases and J by 4 bases, with 12 bases between. CDR3 length: 14 amino acids.

On this clonotype itself: Without the conserved terminal phenylalanine or tryptophan, this CDR3 likely stems from a read error. The chain recombines TRBV7-2 with TRBJ2-1; no definite D call. The CDR3 has 14 residues. Between the trimmed V and J ends, which lost 7 bases and 0 bases, there was a span of 10 bases. The germline V gene has CDR1 SGHTA and CDR2 FQGNSA. CDR3 in amino acids: CASNRPSSYNEQFL. The CDR3 DNA reads as TGTGCCAGCAACCGGCCTAGCTCCTACAATGAGCAGTTCTTA.

This chain links TRBV4-1 with TRBJ1-1; the match to TRBD1 covers 9 bases. Germline V CDR1 and CDR2: MGHRA, YSYEKL. The CDR3 runs 15 residues. V was pared by 3 bases and J by 4 bases, with 6 bases of the junction left unmatched. CDR3 bases: TGCGCCAGCAGCCAGCCTTCGACAGGGGGCACTGAAGCTTTCTTT. Translation: CASSQPSTGGTEAFF.

The V and J genes are TRBV7-9 and TRBJ1-1; unclear D gene. The germline V gene encodes CDR1 SEHNR and CDR2 FQNEAQ (reference sequence). V shed 2 bases and J shed 6 bases, with 13 bases lying between them. This CDR3 is 14 amino acids long. This CDR3 reads CASSLRMTGSEAFF. As DNA, the CDR3 is TGTGCCAGCAGCTTAAGAATGACGGGATCTGAAGCTTTCTTT.

This clonotype was detected only a few times. The rearrangement uses TRBV7-2 and TRBJ2-1; 7 bases align to TRBD2. The CDR3 loop spans 16 amino acids. Germline loops: CDR1 SGHTA, CDR2 FQGNSA. Germline trimming cut 1 base from V and 8 bases from J; bases unmatched to any gene: 11. CDR3 sequence reads: CASSLGGGNTRDEQFF. CDR3 sequence (DNA): TGTGCCAGCAGCTTAGGGGGGGGTAATACTCGGGATGAGCAGTTCTTC.

J is TRBJ1-2 and V is TRBV7-8; no reliable D call. Germline CDR1 reads SGHVS; CDR2 reads FQNEAQ. The CDR3 totals 16 residues. V lost 3 bases and J 7 bases, leaving 21 bases between the germline ends. CDR3 sequence: CASSLRAAVFKRGYTF. The CDR3 nucleotides read TGTGCCAGCAGCTTGCGAGCTGCGGTGTTTAAGCGTGGCTACACCTTC.

This rearrangement joins TRBV7-9 to TRBJ2-7; TRBD2 aligns across 8 bases. The CDR3 sequence is 15 residues long. Germline trimming cut 1 base from V and 0 bases from J; bases unmatched to any gene: 2. Germline-derived CDR1 and CDR2 are SEHNR and FQNEAQ (reference sequence). CDR3 protein: CASSLVTSGSYEQYF. Here the CDR3 DNA reads TGTGCCAGCAGCTTAGTTACTAGCGGCTCCTACGAGCAGTACTTC. The full variable domain, in which reference TRBV7-9 and TRBJ2-7 provide the parts outside the CDR3, is DTGVSQNPRHKITKRGQNVTFRCDPISEHNRLYWYRQTLGQGPEFLTYFQNEAQLEKSRLLSDRFSAERPKGSFSTLEIQRTEQGDSAMYLCASSLVTSGSYEQYFGPGTRLTVT.

This clonotype has only a few counts. The gene calls are TRBV5-4 and TRBJ2-4, with 10 nucleotides matching TRBD2. J lost 8 bases, V lost 2 bases, and 7 bases had no gene match. CDR1 SGHNT and CDR2 YYREEE come from the germline V gene (reference sequence). CDR3 size: 15 residues. The CDR3 DNA follows: TGTGCCAGCAGCTTTGTCGCTAGCGGGAGCTACATTCAGTACTTC. It is translated as CASSFVASGSYIQYF.

This clonotype was observed a few times. The chain employs TRBV6-6 and TRBJ2-3; 8 bases match TRBD2. Germline CDR1 and CDR2: MNHNY and SVGAGI (reference sequence). The CDR3 runs to 16 residues. Trimming cost V 5 bases and J 9 bases; bases outside gene matches: 16. This CDR3 is CASSPFVSGRGETQYF. The CDR3 DNA sequence: TGTGCCAGCAGTCCGTTTGTTAGCGGGCGGGGGGAAACGCAGTATTTT.

This clonotype came up many times. The chain joins TRBV12-3 or TRBV12-4 to TRBJ2-3; D possibly corresponds to TRBD1 (5 bases). Trimming stripped 3 bases from V and 4 bases from J, with 8 bases between. The CDR3 runs to 13 residues. Written as DNA, the CDR3 is TGTGCCAGCAGTTTGCAGGGTCCAGATACGCAGTATTTT. Protein product: CASSLQGPDTQYF.

As regards this clonotype: Likely a read error: the CDR3 ends without its conserved phenylalanine or tryptophan. This chain joins TRBV7-6 and TRBJ2-1; a possible D gene is TRBD2 (5 bases). With 2 bases removed from V and 7 bases from J, the gap between germline ends came to 12 bases. The CDR3 has 14 amino acids. CDR1 is SGHVS and CDR2 is FNYEAQ in the germline V gene. The CDR3 loop reads CASSLNPGENEQFL. In nucleotides, the CDR3 is TGTGCCAGCAGCTTAAACCCCGGGGAGAATGAGCAGTTCTTA.

This chain joins TRBV20-1 and TRBJ2-1; TRBD2 matches at 7 bases. The germline gives CDR1 DFQATT, CDR2 SNEGSKA (reference sequence). The trim removed 4 bases at V and 5 bases at J, leaving 11 bases unmatched. CDR3 length: 15 residues. DNA for the CDR3: TGCAGTGCTAAGAGGTGGGGAGGGCCACACAATGAGCAGTTCTTC. Its protein product is CSAKRWGGPHNEQFF.

The chain carries TRBV19 and TRBJ1-4; no firm D call. This CDR3 region has 13 residues. From germline, CDR1 is LNHDA and CDR2 SQIVND (reference sequence). V lost 6 bases to trimming and J lost 7 bases, with 12 bases between them. This CDR3 is CASRTQRSEKLFF. The CDR3 bases are TGTGCCAGTAGGACACAGAGAAGTGAAAAACTGTTTTTT.